These 22 T cell receptor beta chains were all obtained from the same sample, sequenced in a study of technical replicates of blood from several donors (dated by TCRdb to the late 2010s). Library method: the immunoSEQ multiplex PCR assay. TCRdb took this table from immuneACCESS and kept in-frame rearrangements with V and J called. Such tables lack part of the clones; where checked against another copy, unresolved V genes explain under half of the gap, and the rest is unexplained. Here the sample has around 53,000 clones; just over 85% occur a single time. Jointly, the top ten make up 5.6% of the sample. The material sequenced was PBMCs. These receptors all come from a human donor in good health. Some clones in this sample may be carry-over from other donors' samples.

V gene TRBV6-5 combines with J gene TRBJ2-7, with 9 bases matching TRBD1. The ends lost 8 bases at V and 7 bases at J; junction bases unmatched: 15. This CDR3 has 15 residues. The V gene's germline CDR1 is MNHEY and CDR2 SVGAGI. CDR3: CASGKRSTGGGEQYF. CDR3 in DNA: TGTGCCAGCGGTAAAAGATCGACAGGGGGTGGTGAGCAGTACTTC.

This chain joins TRBV11-2 and TRBJ2-7; tentatively, D is TRBD1 (6 bases). The CDR3 is 16 amino acids. Germline V gene data show CDR1 as SGHAT and CDR2 as FQNNGV. Trimming cost V 0 bases and J 2 bases, with 14 bases left between them. The CDR3, as DNA: TGTGCCAGCAGCTTAGATCTCGGCAGGGGAACCTACGAGCAGTACTTC. Its translation: CASSLDLGRGTYEQYF.

This chain links TRBV6-5 with TRBJ1-2, with TRBD1 matching 7 bases. This CDR3 region has 14 residues. CDR1 and CDR2 from the germline V gene are MNHEY and SVGAGI. J was trimmed by 4 bases and V by 2 bases; bases with no gene match: 4. The CDR3 DNA sequence: TGTGCCAGCAGTTACGGGGACAGACCCTATGGCTACACCTTC. It encodes CASSYGDRPYGYTF.

The chain employs TRBV10-3 and TRBJ1-2; maybe TRBD1 (6 bases). The CDR3 is 13 residues long. Trimming removed 8 bases from V and 4 bases from J, with 14 bases in between. CDR1 is ENHRY, CDR2 SYGVKD, per germline. CDR3 region: CAIGRGGIYGYTF. CDR3 bases: TGTGCCATCGGACGAGGGGGTATCTATGGCTACACCTTC.

The chain recombines TRBV4-2 with TRBJ2-1, with no clear D. V was pared by 0 bases and J by 8 bases, with 8 bases between. Per the germline V gene, CDR1 is LGHNA and CDR2 is YNFKEQ. There are 13 residues in the CDR3. CDR3 sequence (DNA): TGTGCCAGCAGCCAAGATGTCTCTGATGAGCAGTTCTTC. It yields the protein CASSQDVSDEQFF.

This clone occurred once. This chain joins TRBV2 and TRBJ2-5; 14 nucleotides agree with TRBD2. V gave up 7 bases and J gave up 5 bases; unmatched junction bases: 12. Germline V gene sequence: CDR1 SNHLY, CDR2 FYNNEI. CDR3 length: 17 amino acids. The CDR3 loop reads CASTGLAGAGSRETQYF. The CDR3 DNA reads TGTGCCAGCACGGGACTAGCGGGGGCCGGGTCGAGGGAGACCCAGTACTTC.

This chain links TRBV4-3 with TRBJ2-3; TRBD1 agrees at 9 bases. The ends lost 2 bases at V and 4 bases at J; junction bases unmatched: 7. This CDR3 has 16 residues. Germline CDR1 LGHNA, CDR2 YSLEER. The CDR3 loop reads CASSQQYRGRADTQYF. The CDR3 DNA follows: TGCGCCAGCAGCCAACAATACAGGGGGCGGGCAGATACGCAGTATTTT.

This clone was observed a single time. This chain links TRBV30 with TRBJ2-5, with 8 bases that match TRBD2. Trimming removed 0 bases from V and 4 bases from J; junction bases left unmatched: 22. CDR1 is GTSNPN and CDR2 is SVGIG in the germline V gene (reference sequence). The length of the CDR3 is 20 residues. The CDR3 sequence is CAWSVSGAVNGRGGPETQYF. CDR3 sequence (DNA): TGTGCCTGGAGTGTTTCCGGGGCCGTAAACGGCCGGGGGGGGCCAGAGACCCAGTACTTC. The complete variable domain, with remaining parts taken from reference TRBV30 and TRBJ2-5, reads SQTIHQWPATLVQPVGSPLSLECTVEGTSNPNLYWYRQAAGRGLQLLFYSVGIGQISSEVPQNLSASRPQDRQFILSSKKLLLSDSGFYLCAWSVSGAVNGRGGPETQYFGPGTRLLVL.

The rearrangement joins TRBV18 to TRBJ1-6, with a tentative D call TRBD1 (6 bases). V dropped 8 bases and J dropped 7 bases, with 12 bases sitting between them. Per the germline V gene, CDR1 is KGHSH and CDR2 is LQKENI. The CDR3 extends over 13 amino acids. CDR3 loop: CASMGQLNSPLHF. As DNA, the CDR3 is TGTGCCAGCATGGGACAACTCAATTCACCCCTCCACTTT.

This rearrangement joins TRBV12-5 to TRBJ2-2; TRBD2 matches 9 bases. The CDR3 is 16 residues long. V dropped 7 bases and J dropped 6; count of bases not matched to a gene: 12. The V gene's germline CDR1 is LGHNT and CDR2 FRNRAP. The CDR3 loop is CASAREGTSRSGELFF. The DNA of the CDR3 is TGTGCTAGTGCCCGGGAGGGGACTAGCCGATCCGGGGAGCTGTTTTTT.

The V gene is TRBV11-2, the J gene TRBJ2-7, with no clear D. The CDR3 loop spans 14 amino acids. V dropped 5 bases and J dropped 6 bases, with 17 bases sitting between them. CDR1 is SGHAT and CDR2 is FQNNGV in the germline V gene. The DNA for the CDR3 is TGTGCCAGCAGCCCTTTTGGTAAGAGTCCCGAGCAGTACTTC. Translated: CASSPFGKSPEQYF.

This sequence joins TRBV19 and TRBJ2-5, with 8 bases aligning to TRBD1. The CDR3 has 14 amino acids. The V gene end was trimmed by 8 bases and the J gene end by 5 bases; junction bases not matched to a gene: 10. Germline CDR1 and CDR2: LNHDA and SQIVND (reference sequence). The CDR3 spells CASSGTGLLETQYF. The CDR3 nucleotides read TGTGCCAGTTCCGGGACAGGACTTTTGGAGACCCAGTACTTC.

The chain combines TRBV11-3 with TRBJ2-1, with 9 positions matching TRBD2. Trimming at V came to 1 base and at J to 15 bases, leaving 4 bases not matched to a gene. The germline CDR1 and CDR2 sequences are SGHNT and YENEEA. The CDR3 has 12 residues. The DNA of the CDR3 is TGTGCCAGCAGCTTAGGAGCGGGGGGAGTGTTCTTC. It specifies CASSLGAGGVFF.

This chain connects TRBV7-3 to TRBJ2-1; TRBD2 might be the D (5 bases). Trimming pared 5 bases from V and 7 bases from J, leaving 21 bases between. Germline V gives CDR1 SGHTA, CDR2 FQGTGA. The CDR3 extends over 16 amino acids. CDR3 sequence: CASSPNRRARGNEQFF. The DNA of the CDR3 is TGTGCCAGCAGCCCCAACCGGCGGGCACGTGGGAATGAGCAGTTCTTC.

V gene TRBV19 combines with J gene TRBJ1-1; D possibly corresponds to TRBD1 (5 bases). Trimming took off 3 bases at V and 5 bases at J, with 16 bases between the two ends. Germline CDR1 LNHDA, CDR2 SQIVND (reference sequence). This CDR3 has 15 amino acids. CDR3 region: CASSMQGNGWTEAFF. CDR3 coding DNA: TGTGCCAGTAGTATGCAGGGCAATGGGTGGACTGAAGCTTTCTTT.

This clone was seen only a few times. This chain's CDR3 is CASSQVGDGTYSNQPQHF. CDR3 sequence (DNA): TGCGCCAGCAGCCAAGTTGGTGACGGGACTTATAGCAATCAGCCCCAGCATTTT. The chain is built from TRBV4-3 and TRBJ1-5; the D gene is possibly TRBD1 (5 bases). Germline V lookup: CDR1 LGHNA, CDR2 YSLEER. Trimming shortened V by 1 base and J by 0 bases, and 16 bases separated the two germline ends. The CDR3 loop spans 18 amino acids.

V usage is TRBV18 and J usage is TRBJ1-2; 7 nucleotides match TRBD1. The CDR3 covers 15 residues. Looked up from germline, CDR1 is KGHSH and CDR2 is LQKENI. Trimming cost V 2 bases and J 5 bases; bases outside gene matches: 8. The CDR3 region is CASSPFETGTYGYTF. Here the CDR3 DNA reads TGTGCCAGCTCACCATTTGAGACAGGGACATATGGCTACACCTTC.

The chain joins TRBV15 to TRBJ2-3; 9 nucleotides agree with TRBD1. From germline, CDR1 is LNHNV and CDR2 YYDKDF (reference sequence). V shed 5 bases and J 4 bases; nucleotides not matched to a gene: 7. The CDR3 consists of 15 residues. The chain's CDR3 is CATSYRDRAPDTQYF. The DNA for the CDR3 is TGTGCCACCAGCTACCGGGACAGGGCGCCAGATACGCAGTATTTT.

The V gene is TRBV5-1, the J gene TRBJ1-3; D may be TRBD1 (5 bases). Trimming left V 2 bases short and J 0 bases short, with 9 bases between. The CDR3 is 15 residues long. Germline V lookup: CDR1 SGHRS, CDR2 YFSETQ. In nucleotides, the CDR3 is TGCGCCAGCAGCTTTGGGACTTACTCTGGAAACACCATATATTTT. Translation: CASSFGTYSGNTIYF.

J is TRBJ2-7 and V is TRBV5-4; weak D call: TRBD2 (6 bases). The CDR3 has 15 amino acids. The V and J ends lost 4 bases and 4 bases respectively, with 18 bases between them. CDR1 and CDR2 (germline): SGHNT, YYREEE (reference sequence). The CDR3 loop is CASSARRDFPYEQYF. The CDR3 DNA is TGTGCCAGCAGCGCCCGCCGGGACTTCCCGTACGAGCAGTACTTC.

The CDR3 bases are TGTGCCAGCAGCGTAGAGCGGCGCCCCTACAATGAGCAGTTCTTC. Encoded protein: CASSVERRPYNEQFF. The gene calls are TRBV9 and TRBJ2-1; D might be TRBD2 (5 bases). V lost 0 bases and J lost 2, with 9 bases in between. The CDR3 extends over 15 amino acids. CDR1 and CDR2 (germline): SGDLS, YYNGEE.

The CDR3 bases are TGTGCCACCAGCAGTTGGCTAGCGGATAGCACAGATACGCAGTATTTT. Translating gives CATSSWLADSTDTQYF. The gene calls are TRBV15 and TRBJ2-3; TRBD2 matches at 7 bases. V was pared by 3 bases and J by 0 bases, with 6 bases of the junction left unmatched. The CDR3 loop spans 16 amino acids. Germline V lookup: CDR1 LNHNV, CDR2 YYDKDF (reference sequence).